This T cell receptor beta chain was recorded in a study of T cell clones after liver transplantation. On the study more broadly: In this trial, immunosuppression withdrawal was attempted within 2 years of liver transplant. Points from the study as a whole: Rather than being deleted, graft donor-reactive T cells may have moved into the graft. Small, mixed patient groups and varying post-transplant times limit these conclusions.

A word on this clone: What it binds is not known.

Germline loops: CDR1 SNHLY, CDR2 FYNNEI. The germline V and J ends were trimmed by 6 bases and 5 bases, with 16 bases remaining between them. The CDR3 runs to 14 residues. Here immunoSEQ multiplex PCR was the method, and the copy in TCRdb shows in-frame clones only, minus some. Here the sample spans tens of thousands of clones, around 84% being singletons. The origin of this receptor is a human patient who received a liver transplant. Some T cells may have come from the graft donor. This sample comprised CD4+ T cells from blood, obtained roughly 48 months after liver transplant. The chain employs TRBV2 and TRBJ1-1, with D possibly TRBD1 on 6 matching bases. The DNA for the CDR3 is TGTGCCAGCAGGAGGGACATGGGTGATACTGAAGCTTTCTTT. Translation: CASRRDMGDTEAFF. Looking up the rest from reference TRBV2 and TRBJ1-1 gives the full variable domain: EPEVTQTPSHQVTQMGQEVILRCVPISNHLYFYWYRQILGQKVEFLVSFYNNEISEKSEIFDDQFSVERPDGSNFTLKIRSTKLEDSAMYFCASRRDMGDTEAFFGQGTRLTVV.